This TCR beta chain was captured by sequencing in a study of graft-versus-host responses after intestinal transplantation. This clone has just one count. What it binds is not known. The data were produced by immunoSEQ multiplex PCR, yet TCRdb's version contains in-frame clones alone and is incomplete. This table holds 45,000 to 65,000 clones, 85% to 95% found once. Broader study findings: The recipient marrow held GvH clones, and some of them showed up first in ileum or blood. The presence of high graft-versus-host to host-versus-graft clonal ratios in allografts characterized patients with graft-donor T cell macrochimerism.

The sequenced sample was unstimulated CD4+ T cells sorted from spleen or lymph node cells, obtained before transplant. The receptor was isolated from a human donor who was the organ donor for an intestinal transplant.

The CDR3 spells CASSLRTSCEQYF. The CDR3 nucleotides read TGTGCCAGCAGCTTACGGACTAGTTGTGAGCAGTACTTC. The chain is built from TRBV7-2 and TRBJ2-5; the match to TRBD2 covers 7 bases. V was pared by 2 bases and J by 11 bases, with 8 bases of the junction left unmatched. CDR1 SGHTA and CDR2 FQGNSA come from the germline V gene. The CDR3 runs 13 residues.